This T cell receptor beta chain appears in the sequencing data of a study of T cells in Graves' hyperthyroidism and ophthalmopathy. In germline, CDR1 is LGHDT, CDR2 YNNKEL (reference sequence). The CDR3 is made up of 12 amino acids. V dropped 3 bases and J dropped 4 bases, with 7 bases sitting between them. Participants, patients aged 18 to 65, had newly diagnosed hyperthyroidism with a duration under 2 months. Exclusion criteria comprised uncontrolled infection, other autoimmune disease, pregnancy or lactation. Thyroid ultrasound and orbital computed tomography, with clinical symptoms and serum thyroxine and TRAb, informed diagnoses. Sample collection date corresponds to first hyperthyroidism diagnosis, prior to any ophthalmopathy symptoms. Using RNA transcripts as the source, TCR beta CDR3 regions were amplified. An initial round of RT-PCR targeting the TCR CDR3 relied on the HTBI primer set. TCRdb reanalysed the multiplex PCR reads using MiXCR and keeps one entry per CDR3 protein. The repertoire includes approximately 150,000 distinct CDR3 sequences, just under 9.5% of them detected once, and roughly a fifth sits in the top ten.

This clonotype was observed at least ten times. V gene TRBV3-1 combines with J gene TRBJ2-7, with a tentative D call TRBD2 (6 bases). Sequenced material: blood. This TCR was sampled from a woman between 18 and 29 years old with Graves' hyperthyroidism that later progressed to Graves' ophthalmopathy. The CDR3 bases are TGTGCCAGCAGCCACCGGGGGTACGAGCAGTACTTC. Translation: CASSHRGYEQYF.